The 3 T cell receptor beta chains below all came from one sample that was sequenced in a study of blood T cell repertoires in COVID-19. TCRdb's copy holds only in-frame clones and misses some; the assay was immunoSEQ multiplex PCR. The data show 350,000 or so clones, approximately 83% seen once. Sequenced sample: PBMCs or T cells enriched from blood (not recorded which). These receptors originate from a woman in her forties with acute COVID-19.

This clone was recorded at least ten times. The V and J genes are TRBV18 and TRBJ1-5, with D possibly being TRBD1 (5 bases). Trimming took 3 bases from V and 3 from J, leaving 12 bases between them. The germline CDR1 and CDR2 sequences are KGHSH and LQKENI. The CDR3 has 15 residues. The CDR3 DNA follows: TGTGCCAGCTCACCGTTTCAAGGGGCCAATCAGCCCCAGCATTTT. As protein: CASSPFQGANQPQHF.

The rearrangement joins TRBV14 to TRBJ1-1; no clear D. Trimming pared 0 bases from V and 7 bases from J, leaving 18 bases between. The CDR3 is made up of 16 amino acids. Germline V gene lookup returns CDR1 SGHDN and CDR2 FVKESK. The CDR3 spells CASSQERTDRPIEAFF. In DNA, the CDR3 is TGTGCCAGCAGCCAAGAAAGGACTGATCGACCCATTGAAGCTTTCTTT. Full variable domain (missing parts from reference TRBV14 and TRBJ1-1): EAGVTQFPSHSVIEKGQTVTLRCDPISGHDNLYWYRRVMGKEIKFLLHFVKESKQDESGMPNNRFLAERTGGTYSTLKVQPAELEDSGVYFCASSQERTDRPIEAFFGQGTRLTVV.

The chain is built from TRBV7-6 and TRBJ2-5; 7 bases are shared with TRBD2. The CDR3 loop spans 15 amino acids. Unmatched junction bases numbered 11, after V lost 5 bases and J lost 5 bases. Germline CDR1 reads SGHVS; CDR2 reads FNYEAQ. CDR3: CASSPLGGAGETQYF. CDR3 coding DNA: TGTGCCAGCAGCCCCCTGGGAGGGGCAGGGGAGACCCAGTACTTC.